This T cell receptor beta chain is from a study of memory CD4+ T cells and cytomegalovirus serostatus. Repertoires were generated with immunoSEQ multiplex PCR, while TCRdb's copy carries only in-frame clones and drops some. This table has under 55,000 clones, about 83% appearing once. Single viable CD3+CD4+CD8-CD45RO+ cells were sorted as the memory CD4+ T cells. Donors' CMV status reflects serum IgG against pp150, pp28, p38, p52. Positive selection with CD4 microbeads enriched total CD4+ T cells. In this sample, this clone turned up a few times. Its antigen is still unknown. Study-wide points: CMV serostatus prediction reached median AUC approximately 0.96, or 0.89 with US-trained model. Each of some 67 CMV-associated TCRbeta sequences occurred in one to five individuals.

The CDR3 extends over 14 amino acids. Germline V gives CDR1 SEHNR, CDR2 FQNEAQ (reference sequence). V lost 4 bases to trimming and J lost 0 bases, with 9 bases between them. Specimen: memory CD4+ T cells from blood. V usage is TRBV7-9 and J usage is TRBJ1-2; possible D gene TRBD1, 5 bases. The sequence was collected from an adult in good health and CMV-seropositive. The CDR3 DNA reads as TGTGCCAGCAGCTCGGACACTACTAACTATGGCTACACCTTC. Its translation: CASSSDTTNYGYTF.